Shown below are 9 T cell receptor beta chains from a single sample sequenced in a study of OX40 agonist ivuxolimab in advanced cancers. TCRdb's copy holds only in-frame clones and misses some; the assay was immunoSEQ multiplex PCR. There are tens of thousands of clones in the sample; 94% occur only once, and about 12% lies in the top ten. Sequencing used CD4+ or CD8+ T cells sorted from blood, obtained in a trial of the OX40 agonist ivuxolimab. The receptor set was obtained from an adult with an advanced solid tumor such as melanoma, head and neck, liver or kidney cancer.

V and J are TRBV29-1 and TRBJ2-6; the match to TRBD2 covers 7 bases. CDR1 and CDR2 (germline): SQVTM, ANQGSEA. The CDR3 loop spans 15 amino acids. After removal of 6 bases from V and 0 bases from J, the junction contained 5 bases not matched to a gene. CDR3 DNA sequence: TGCAGCGTAGTAGCGGGTTTCTCTGGGGCCAACGTCCTGACTTTC. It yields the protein CSVVAGFSGANVLTF. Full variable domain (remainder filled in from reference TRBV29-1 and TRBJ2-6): SAVISQKPSRDICQRGTSLTIQCQVDSQVTMMFWYRQQPGQSLTLIATANQGSEATYESGFVIDKFPISRPNLTFSTLTVSNMSPEDSSIYLCSVVAGFSGANVLTFGAGSRLTVL.

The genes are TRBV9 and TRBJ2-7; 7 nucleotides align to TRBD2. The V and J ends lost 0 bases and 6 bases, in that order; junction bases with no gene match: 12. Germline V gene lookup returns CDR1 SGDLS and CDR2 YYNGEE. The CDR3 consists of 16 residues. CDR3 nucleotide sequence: TGTGCCAGCAGCGTAGAGGGCGGGAGCCCCTTGGGCGAGCAGTACTTC. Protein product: CASSVEGGSPLGEQYF.

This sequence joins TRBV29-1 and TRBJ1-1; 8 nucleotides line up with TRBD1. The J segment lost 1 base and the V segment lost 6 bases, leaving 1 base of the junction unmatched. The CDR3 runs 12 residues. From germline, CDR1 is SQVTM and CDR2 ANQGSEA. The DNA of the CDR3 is TGCAGCGTCGGACAGGGGAACACTGAAGCTTTCTTT. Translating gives CSVGQGNTEAFF.

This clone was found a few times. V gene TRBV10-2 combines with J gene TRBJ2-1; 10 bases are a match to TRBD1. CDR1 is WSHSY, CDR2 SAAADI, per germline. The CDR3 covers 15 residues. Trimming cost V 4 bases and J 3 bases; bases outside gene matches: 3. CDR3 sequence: CASSGGDRGYNEQFF. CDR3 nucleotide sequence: TGCGCCAGCAGTGGGGGGGACAGGGGCTACAATGAGCAGTTCTTC.

This CDR3 is CASSIGSGGHLYNEQFF. The CDR3 region has the DNA TGTGCCAGTAGTATTGGGTCAGGGGGTCACCTCTACAATGAGCAGTTCTTC. The chain couples TRBV19 to TRBJ2-1, with 7 bases lining up with TRBD1. V gave up 3 bases and J gave up 3 bases; unmatched junction bases: 11. Per germline, CDR1 LNHDA and CDR2 SQIVND (reference sequence). The CDR3 is 17 amino acids. Full variable domain (outside the CDR3, taken from reference TRBV19 and TRBJ2-1): DGGITQSPKYLFRKEGQNVTLSCEQNLNHDAMYWYRQDPGQGLRLIYYSQIVNDFQKGDIAEGYSVSREKKESFPLTVTSAQKNPTAFYLCASSIGSGGHLYNEQFFGPGTRLTVL.

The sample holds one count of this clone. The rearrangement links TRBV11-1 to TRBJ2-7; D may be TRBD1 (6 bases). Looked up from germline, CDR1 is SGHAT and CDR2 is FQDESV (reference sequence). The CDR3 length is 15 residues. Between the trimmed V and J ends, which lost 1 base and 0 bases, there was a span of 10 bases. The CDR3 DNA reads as TGTGCCAGCAGCTTAGATGACAGGAGCTCCTACGAGCAGTACTTC. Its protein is CASSLDDRSSYEQYF.

CDR3: CAWSVAGGAYEQYF. Here the CDR3 DNA reads TGTGCCTGGAGTGTAGCAGGGGGCGCATACGAGCAGTACTTC. The rearrangement joins TRBV30 to TRBJ2-7; 8 bases match TRBD1. The CDR3 sequence is 14 residues long. Trimming took 0 bases from V and 4 from J; bases not matched to a gene: 5. Germline values: CDR1 GTSNPN, CDR2 SVGIG (reference sequence).

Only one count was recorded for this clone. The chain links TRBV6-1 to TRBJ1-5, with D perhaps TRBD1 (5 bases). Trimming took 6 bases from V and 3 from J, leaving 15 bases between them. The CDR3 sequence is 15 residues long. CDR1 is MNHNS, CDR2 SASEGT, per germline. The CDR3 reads CASSTLDTFNQPQHF. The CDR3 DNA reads TGTGCCAGCAGCACCCTGGACACCTTCAATCAGCCCCAGCATTTT.

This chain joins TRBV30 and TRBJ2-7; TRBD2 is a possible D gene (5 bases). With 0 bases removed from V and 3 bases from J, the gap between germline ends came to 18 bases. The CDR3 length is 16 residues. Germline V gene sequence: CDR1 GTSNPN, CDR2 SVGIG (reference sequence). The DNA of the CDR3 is TGTGCCTGGAGTGTACGAGCGGTCCTGGGTCTCTACGAGCAGTACTTC. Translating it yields CAWSVRAVLGLYEQYF.